This TCR beta chain was identified in a study of blood T cell repertoires in COVID-19. About the research overall: Spain, Italy and the United States supplied samples that represented acute and convalescent COVID-19.

Germline CDR1 LGHDT, CDR2 YNNKEL (reference sequence). The CDR3 has 13 residues. The V end lost 1 base, the J end lost 8 bases, and 11 bases lay between the germline ends. Methods used by the authors: Researchers report that nucleated cell counts were estimated from reference gene primer amplification. Profiling relied on immunoSEQ multiplex PCR, and the TCRdb table lists in-frame clones only, not all of them. The V and J calls and the clone size are those of that table, but D and trimming were determined from the DNA. The sample carries 150,000 or so clones, around 81% recorded once. The chain has TRBV3-1 (or the pseudogene TRBV3-2) and TRBJ1-2; D is unclear. The sequencing sample was made of peripheral blood. This clonotype was obtained from a man aged 60 to 75 with active or convalescent COVID-19. CDR3 bases: TGTGCCAGCAGCCAAGTCCTTACGGGAGGCTACACCTTC. Encoded protein: CASSQVLTGGYTF.